This record looks at one T cell receptor beta chain sequence and its context. The data were taken from a study of cytomegalovirus exposure and HLA in healthy donors. The CDR3 is made up of 14 amino acids. Trimming removed 4 bases at V and 3 bases at J, with 12 bases between. The germline gives CDR1 SQVTM, CDR2 ANQGSEA. It was with 60 Vbeta and 13 Jbeta primers that the PCR ran. Clones were sequenced by immunoSEQ multiplex PCR, and TCRdb holds only the in-frame ones, with some missing. Of roughly 170,000 clones in the sample, approximately 84% were seen once. Material for sequencing was PBMCs. The chain joins TRBV29-1 to TRBJ2-2; weak D call: TRBD2 (6 bases). The clonotype was recovered from a man aged 30-40 years in good health and CMV-seronegative. This CDR3 is CSVAVADHTGELFF. The CDR3 nucleotides read TGCAGCGTTGCGGTAGCGGACCACACCGGGGAGCTGTTTTTT.